This TCR beta chain is drawn from a study of cytomegalovirus exposure and HLA in healthy donors. With regard to this clone: Its antigen is not identified.

The PCR ran on 60 Vbeta and 13 Jbeta primers. Some clones are missing from TCRdb's copy, which holds only in-frame ones; the method was immunoSEQ multiplex PCR. The sample consists of about 220,000 clones, 76% of them appearing once. V shed 3 bases and J shed 2 bases, with 7 bases lying between them. This CDR3 is 14 amino acids long. Germline-derived CDR1 and CDR2 are SEHNR and FQNEAQ (reference sequence). Findings and limits, study-wide: Later on, a genetic analysis was performed. It linked a missense variant in DCLRE1C with V- and J-gene trimming of TCR beta. For most TCR sequences rarity was the rule, although some public TCRs occurred in many donors. Earlier findings revealed that most TCR beta V segments proved productive either about 87% or about 30% of the time. CMV serostatus stood as the only immune exposure information on hand.

The genes are TRBV7-9 and TRBJ2-2; D gene ambiguous. This TCR derives from a young man in good health and CMV-seronegative. The sequenced sample was PBMCs. This CDR3 is CASSLGSNTGELFF. CDR3 bases: TGTGCCAGCAGCTTGGGCAGCAACACCGGGGAGCTGTTTTTT.